This TCR beta chain emerged from a study of blood T cell repertoires in COVID-19. Using immunoSEQ multiplex PCR, the repertoire was profiled, and TCRdb retains in-frame clones only, with some absent. The data contain about 190,000 clones, less than 85% of them seen just once; the ten biggest clones take up roughly a tenth. The CDR3 sequence is 16 residues long. With 5 bases clipped from V and 1 base from J, the junction kept 9 bases outside the gene matches. Germline V gene data show CDR1 as LNHDA and CDR2 as SQIVND (reference sequence). The sequenced sample consisted of peripheral blood. The chain combines TRBV19 with TRBJ1-1; 8 bases are a match to TRBD1. The sequence came from an elderly woman with active or convalescent COVID-19. The CDR3 DNA sequence: TGTGCCAGTAGTGACAGGGGACGGAGAGGGAACACTGAAGCTTTCTTT. Translation: CASSDRGRRGNTEAFF.